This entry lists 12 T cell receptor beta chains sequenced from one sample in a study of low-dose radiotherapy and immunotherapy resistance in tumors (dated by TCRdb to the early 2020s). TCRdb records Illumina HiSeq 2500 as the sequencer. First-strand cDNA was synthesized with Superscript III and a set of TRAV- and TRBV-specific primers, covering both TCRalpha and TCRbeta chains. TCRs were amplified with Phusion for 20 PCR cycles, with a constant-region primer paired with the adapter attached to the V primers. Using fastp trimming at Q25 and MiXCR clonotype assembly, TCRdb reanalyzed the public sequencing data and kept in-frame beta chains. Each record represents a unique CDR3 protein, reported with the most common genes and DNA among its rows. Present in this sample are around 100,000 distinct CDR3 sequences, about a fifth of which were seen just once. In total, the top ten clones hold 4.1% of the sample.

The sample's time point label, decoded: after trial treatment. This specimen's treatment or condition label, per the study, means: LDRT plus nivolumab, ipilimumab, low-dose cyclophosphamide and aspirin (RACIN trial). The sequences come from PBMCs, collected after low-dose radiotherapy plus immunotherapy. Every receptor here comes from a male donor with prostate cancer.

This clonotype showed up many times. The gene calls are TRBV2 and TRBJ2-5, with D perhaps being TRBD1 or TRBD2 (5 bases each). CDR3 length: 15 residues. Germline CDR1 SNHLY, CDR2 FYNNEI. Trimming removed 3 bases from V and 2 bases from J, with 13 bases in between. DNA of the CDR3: TGTGCCAGCAGTGAGCACCGGGACGCGCAAGAGACCCAGTACTTC. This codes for CASSEHRDAQETQYF.

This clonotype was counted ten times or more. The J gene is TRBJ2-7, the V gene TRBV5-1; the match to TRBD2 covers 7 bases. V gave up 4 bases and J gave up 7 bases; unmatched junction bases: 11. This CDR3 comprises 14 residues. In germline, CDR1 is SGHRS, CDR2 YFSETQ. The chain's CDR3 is CASSPGEGSFEQYF. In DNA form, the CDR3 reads TGCGCCAGCAGCCCCGGGGAGGGGTCGTTTGAGCAGTACTTC.

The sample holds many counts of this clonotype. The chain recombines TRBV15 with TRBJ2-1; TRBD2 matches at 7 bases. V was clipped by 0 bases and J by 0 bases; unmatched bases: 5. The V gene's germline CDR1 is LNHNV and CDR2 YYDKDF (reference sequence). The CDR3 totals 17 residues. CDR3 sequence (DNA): TGTGCCACCAGCAGAGATGGGCGGGGGTCCTCCTACAATGAGCAGTTCTTC. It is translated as CATSRDGRGSSYNEQFF.

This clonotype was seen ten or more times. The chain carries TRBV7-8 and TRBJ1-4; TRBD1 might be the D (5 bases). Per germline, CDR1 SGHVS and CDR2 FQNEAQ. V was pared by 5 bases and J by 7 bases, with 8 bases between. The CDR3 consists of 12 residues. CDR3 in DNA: TGTGCCAGCAGCCCAGGGATTGAAAAACTGTTTTTT. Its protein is CASSPGIEKLFF.

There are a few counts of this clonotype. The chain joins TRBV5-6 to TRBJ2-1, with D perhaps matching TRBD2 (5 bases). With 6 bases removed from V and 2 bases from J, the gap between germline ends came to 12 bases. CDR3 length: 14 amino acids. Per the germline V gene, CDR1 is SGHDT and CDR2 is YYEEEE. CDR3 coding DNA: TGTGCCAGCATAGTGAGGGCCCCCTACAATGAGCAGTTCTTC. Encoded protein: CASIVRAPYNEQFF.

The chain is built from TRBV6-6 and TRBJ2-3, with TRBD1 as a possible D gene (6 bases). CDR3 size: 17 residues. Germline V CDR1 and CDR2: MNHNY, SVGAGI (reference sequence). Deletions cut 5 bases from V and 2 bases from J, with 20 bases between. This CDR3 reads CASSRELLRGNTDTQYF. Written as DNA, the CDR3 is TGTGCCAGCAGTCGAGAACTGCTCAGGGGCAACACAGATACGCAGTATTTT.

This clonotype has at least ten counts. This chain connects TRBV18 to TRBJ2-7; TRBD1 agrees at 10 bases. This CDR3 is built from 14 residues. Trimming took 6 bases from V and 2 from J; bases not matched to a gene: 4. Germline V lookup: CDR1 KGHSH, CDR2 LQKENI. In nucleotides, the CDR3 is TGTGCCAGCTCTACCGGGACAGGGGCCTACGAGCAGTACTTC. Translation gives CASSTGTGAYEQYF.

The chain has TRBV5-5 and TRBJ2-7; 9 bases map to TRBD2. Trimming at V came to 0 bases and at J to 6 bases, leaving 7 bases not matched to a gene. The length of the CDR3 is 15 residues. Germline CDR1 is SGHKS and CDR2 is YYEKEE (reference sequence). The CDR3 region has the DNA TGTGCCAGCAGCTTGGATTTCGGGACTAGCAGCGAGCAGTACTTC. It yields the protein CASSLDFGTSSEQYF.

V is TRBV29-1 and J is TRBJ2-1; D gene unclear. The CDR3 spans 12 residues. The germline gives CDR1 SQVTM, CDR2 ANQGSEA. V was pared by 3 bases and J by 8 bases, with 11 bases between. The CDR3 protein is CSVEKAAYEQFF. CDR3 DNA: TGCAGCGTTGAGAAGGCAGCATATGAGCAGTTCTTC.

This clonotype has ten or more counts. Written as DNA, the CDR3 is TGTGCCAGCAGCCGCTATCCCACTCTAAACACCGGGGAGCTGTTTTTT. This encodes CASSRYPTLNTGELFF. The chain carries TRBV6-1 and TRBJ2-2; D unresolved. V dropped 6 bases and J dropped 2 bases, with 16 bases sitting between them. This CDR3 has 16 residues. CDR1 and CDR2 from the germline V gene are MNHNS and SASEGT.

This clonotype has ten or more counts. The CDR3 DNA follows: TGTGCCAGCAGCTTAGCGGGGGGGAATAGCAATCAGCCCCAGCATTTT. Its protein is CASSLAGGNSNQPQHF. The rearrangement uses TRBV7-9 and TRBJ1-5; D perhaps matches TRBD1 (5 bases). The CDR3 spans 16 residues. V was pared by 0 bases and J by 0 bases, with 9 bases between. Germline V lookup: CDR1 SEHNR, CDR2 FQNEAQ (reference sequence).

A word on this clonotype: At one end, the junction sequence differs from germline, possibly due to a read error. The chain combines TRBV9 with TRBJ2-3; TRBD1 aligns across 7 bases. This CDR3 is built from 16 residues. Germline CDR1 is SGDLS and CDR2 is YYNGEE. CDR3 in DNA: TGTGCCAGCAGCGTAGATGGCGAGGGGGCGTCGGATACGCGGTATTTT. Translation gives CASSVDGEGASDTRYF.